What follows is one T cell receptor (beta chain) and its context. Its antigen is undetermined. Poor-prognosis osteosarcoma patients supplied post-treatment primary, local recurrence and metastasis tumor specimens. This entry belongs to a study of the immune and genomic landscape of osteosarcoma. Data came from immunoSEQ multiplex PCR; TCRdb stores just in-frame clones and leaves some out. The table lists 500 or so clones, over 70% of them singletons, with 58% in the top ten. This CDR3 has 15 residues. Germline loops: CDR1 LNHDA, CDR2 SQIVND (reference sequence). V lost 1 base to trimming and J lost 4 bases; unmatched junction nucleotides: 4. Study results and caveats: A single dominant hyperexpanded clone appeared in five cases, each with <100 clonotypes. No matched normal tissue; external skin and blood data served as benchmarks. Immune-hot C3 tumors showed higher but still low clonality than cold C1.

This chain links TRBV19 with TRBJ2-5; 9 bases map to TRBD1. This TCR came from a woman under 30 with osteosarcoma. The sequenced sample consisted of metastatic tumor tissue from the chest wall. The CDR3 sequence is CASSIGTGEGETQYF. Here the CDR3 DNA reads TGTGCCAGTAGTATAGGGACAGGGGAAGGAGAGACCCAGTACTTC.